This record looks at one TCR beta chain sequence and its context. The sample belongs to a study of shared clonotypes between healthy human individuals. The protocol was immunoSEQ multiplex PCR, while the TCRdb copy is restricted to in-frame clones and leaves out a portion. The sample lists a few million clones, around 95% occurring once. V dropped 4 bases and J dropped 0 bases, with 14 bases sitting between them. Germline assignment: CDR1 SEHNR and CDR2 FQNEAQ (reference sequence). The length of the CDR3 is 16 residues. CD45RO negativity and positive selection for CCR7 defined naive CD8 cells, a population that excluded terminally differentiated effector memory CD45RA+ cells. Every donor was a Caucasian adult from Nashville, Tennessee.

The chain is built from TRBV7-9 and TRBJ2-3, with D perhaps assigned TRBD1 or TRBD2 (5 bases each). The sequence was obtained from a young man in good health. Some clones in this sample may be carry-over from other donors' samples. Specimen: naive CD8+ T cells from PBMCs. The CDR3, as DNA: TGTGCCAGCAGCTCCGTCTGGGGCGGGAGCACAGATACGCAGTATTTT. It specifies CASSSVWGGSTDTQYF.